This T cell receptor (beta chain) was identified in a study of graft-versus-host responses after intestinal transplantation. Study findings and constraints: Recipient-marrow GvH clones were detected, some having first appeared in ileum or blood.

Assay used: immunoSEQ multiplex PCR; TCRdb lists only in-frame clones, some missing. The sample lists more than 12,000 clones, approximately 32% occurring once. The authors seeded around 200,000 CFSE-labeled responder cells together with around 200,000 irradiated stimulator cells tagged with violet dye. The receptor comes from a human patient who received an intestinal transplant. The source material was alloreactive CD4+ T cells from a mixed lymphocyte reaction culture, sampled before intestinal transplant. Subset reported: CFSE-low proliferating T cells sorted from roughly six-day pre-transplant mixed lymphocyte reaction (GvH or HvG direction).

CDR3 DNA: TGTGCCAGCAGCTTAGAATCTCGTCCGGGCTATGGCTACACCTTC. Amino acid sequence: CASSLESRPGYGYTF. The genes are TRBV7-9 and TRBJ1-2; D is uncertain. This CDR3 region has 15 residues. The V gene lost 1 base and the J gene lost 4 bases, with 13 bases spanning the gap. CDR1 and CDR2 (germline): SEHNR, FQNEAQ (reference sequence).